The source of this T cell receptor (beta chain) is a study of T-cell reconstitution after alpha-beta-depleted transplantation in children. Per germline, CDR1 MNHNS and CDR2 SASEGT. CDR3 size: 15 residues. Trimming stripped 6 bases from V and 0 bases from J, with 14 bases between. This clonotype was detected many times. Unique molecular identifiers tagged the TCRbeta library. TCRdb reprocessed the PCR reads with MiXCR, giving one entry per CDR3 protein. The data show around 93,000 distinct CDR3 sequences, 7% to 10% seen once. V gene TRBV6-1 combines with J gene TRBJ1-1, with D perhaps TRBD1 (6 bases). This receptor was obtained from a human donor who donated a stem cell graft to a child with congenital amegakaryocytic thrombocytopenia. Sequences were derived from PBMCs from the stem cell graft donor, sampled from the stem cell graft. CDR3: CASRDHREMNTEAFF. The CDR3 nucleotides read TGTGCCAGCAGGGACCACAGGGAGATGAACACTGAAGCTTTCTTT.